This T cell receptor (beta chain) stems from a study of beta chain features in type 1 diabetes. A CD45RO/CCR7/CD25/CD127/CD95/CD27 panel sorted naive, central memory, regulatory and stem cell-like memory CD4+ cells. Study-wide points: When VDJ junctions were examined, type 1 diabetes patients showed fewer insertions and more deletions.

This clone appeared once. Its matching antigen is unknown. The germline V gene has CDR1 KGHSH and CDR2 LQKENI. V gave up 6 bases and J gave up 2 bases, with 13 bases separating them. The length of the CDR3 is 14 residues. All of the isolated RNA was reverse transcribed, so expressed TCRB transcripts were sequenced. Profiling relied on immunoSEQ multiplex PCR, and the TCRdb table lists in-frame clones only, not all of them. The sample holds hundreds of thousands of clones, about 30% seen once. The chain recombines TRBV18 with TRBJ1-2; maybe TRBD1 (5 bases). Input material: naive CD4+ T cells from blood. This sequence originates from a man younger than 35 in good health. The CDR3 reads CASSLGTENYGYTF. The DNA for the CDR3 is TGTGCCAGCTCCCTCGGGACGGAGAACTATGGCTACACCTTC.